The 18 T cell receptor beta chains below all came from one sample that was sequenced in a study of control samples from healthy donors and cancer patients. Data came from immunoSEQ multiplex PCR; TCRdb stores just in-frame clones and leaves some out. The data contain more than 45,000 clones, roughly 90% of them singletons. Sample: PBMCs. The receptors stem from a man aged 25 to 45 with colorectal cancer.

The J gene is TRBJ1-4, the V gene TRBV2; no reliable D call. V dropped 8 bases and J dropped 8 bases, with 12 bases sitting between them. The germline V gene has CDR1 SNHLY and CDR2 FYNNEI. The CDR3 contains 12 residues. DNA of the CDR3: TGTGCCAGCGTTGGTAATCGGGAAAAACTGTTTTTT. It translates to CASVGNREKLFF.

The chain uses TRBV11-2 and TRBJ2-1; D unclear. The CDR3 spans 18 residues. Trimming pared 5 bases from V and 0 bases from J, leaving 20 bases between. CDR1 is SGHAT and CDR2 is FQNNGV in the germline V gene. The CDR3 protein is CASSRTIARRSSYNEQFF. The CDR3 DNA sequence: TGTGCCAGCAGCCGAACCATCGCACGGCGGAGCTCCTACAATGAGCAGTTCTTC. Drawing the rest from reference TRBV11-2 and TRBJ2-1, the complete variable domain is EAGVAQSPRYKIIEKRQSVAFWCNPISGHATLYWYQQILGQGPKLLIQFQNNGVVDDSQLPKDRFSAERLKGVDSTLKIQPAKLEDSAVYLCASSRTIARRSSYNEQFFGPGTRLTVL.

The CDR3 nucleotides are TGTGCCAGCGCGCATGAGATTATGATCCAGGGGGCTTCCCCAGATACGCAGTATTTT. Protein sequence: CASAHEIMIQGASPDTQYF. The rearrangement uses TRBV7-9 and TRBJ2-3; 8 bases align to TRBD1. Germline-derived CDR1 and CDR2 are SEHNR and FQNEAQ (reference sequence). The V segment lost 8 bases and the J segment 4 bases; nucleotides outside the gene matches: 23. The CDR3 loop spans 19 amino acids.

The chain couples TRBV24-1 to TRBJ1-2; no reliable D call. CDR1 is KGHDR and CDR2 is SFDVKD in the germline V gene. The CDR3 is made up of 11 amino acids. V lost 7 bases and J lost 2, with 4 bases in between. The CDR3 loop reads CATSRNYGYTF. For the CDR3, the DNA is TGTGCCACCAGCCGGAACTATGGCTACACCTTC.

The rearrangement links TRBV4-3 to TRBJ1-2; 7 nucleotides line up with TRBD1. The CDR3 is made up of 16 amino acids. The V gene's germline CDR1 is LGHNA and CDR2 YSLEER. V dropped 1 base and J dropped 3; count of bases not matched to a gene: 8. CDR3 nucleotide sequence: TGCGCCAGCAGCCAAGCATACTCCAGGGGGGACTATGGCTACACCTTC. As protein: CASSQAYSRGDYGYTF.

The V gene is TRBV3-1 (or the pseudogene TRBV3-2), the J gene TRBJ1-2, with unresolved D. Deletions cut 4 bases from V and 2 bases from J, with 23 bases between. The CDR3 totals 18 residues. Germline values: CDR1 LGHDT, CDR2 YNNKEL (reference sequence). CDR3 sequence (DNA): TGTGCCAGCAGCCCAAGTCTCCTCGGGATAGACGGGAACTATGGCTACACCTTC. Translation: CASSPSLLGIDGNYGYTF.

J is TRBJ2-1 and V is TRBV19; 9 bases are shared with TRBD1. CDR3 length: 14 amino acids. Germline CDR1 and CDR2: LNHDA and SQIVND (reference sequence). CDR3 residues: CATKGQGLNNEQFF. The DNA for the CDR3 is TGTGCAACTAAGGGACAGGGATTAAACAATGAGCAGTTCTTC.

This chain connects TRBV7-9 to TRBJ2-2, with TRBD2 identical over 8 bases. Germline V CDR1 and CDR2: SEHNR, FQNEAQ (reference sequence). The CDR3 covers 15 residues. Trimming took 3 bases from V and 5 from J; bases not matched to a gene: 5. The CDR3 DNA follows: TGTGCCAGCAGCTTTTCGGCTAGCGGGACCGGGGAGCTGTTTTTT. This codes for CASSFSASGTGELFF. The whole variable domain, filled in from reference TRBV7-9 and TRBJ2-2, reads DTGVSQNPRHKITKRGQNVTFRCDPISEHNRLYWYRQTLGQGPEFLTYFQNEAQLEKSRLLSDRFSAERPKGSFSTLEIQRTEQGDSAMYLCASSFSASGTGELFFGEGSRLTVL.

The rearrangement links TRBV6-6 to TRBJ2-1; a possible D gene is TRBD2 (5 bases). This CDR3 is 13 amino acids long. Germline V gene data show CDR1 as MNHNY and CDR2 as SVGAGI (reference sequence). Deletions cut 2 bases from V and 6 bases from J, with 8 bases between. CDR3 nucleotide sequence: TGTGCCAGCAGTTACGGCGGAGGCAATGAGCAGTTCTTC. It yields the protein CASSYGGGNEQFF.

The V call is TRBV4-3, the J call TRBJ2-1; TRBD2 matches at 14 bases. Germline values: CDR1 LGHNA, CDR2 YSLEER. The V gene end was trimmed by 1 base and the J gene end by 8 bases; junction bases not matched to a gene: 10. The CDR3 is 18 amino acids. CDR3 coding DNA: TGCGCCAGCAGCCAAGGCGGGGGACTAGCGGGAGTCCGAGATGAGCAGTTCTTC. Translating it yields CASSQGGGLAGVRDEQFF.

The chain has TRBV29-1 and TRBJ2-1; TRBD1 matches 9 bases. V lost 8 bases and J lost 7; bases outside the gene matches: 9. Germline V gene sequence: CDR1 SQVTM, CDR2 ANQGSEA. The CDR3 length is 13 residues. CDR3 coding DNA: TGCAGCCAAGTTACAGGGGGCCAGAATGAGCAGTTCTTC. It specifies CSQVTGGQNEQFF.

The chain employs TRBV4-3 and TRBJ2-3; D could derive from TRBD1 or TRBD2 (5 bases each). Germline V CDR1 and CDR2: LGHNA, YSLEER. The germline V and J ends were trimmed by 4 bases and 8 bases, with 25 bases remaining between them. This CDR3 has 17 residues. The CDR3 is CASSRRDPRETMGTQYF. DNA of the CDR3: TGCGCCAGCAGCCGCCGGGACCCCCGAGAGACAATGGGTACGCAGTATTTT.

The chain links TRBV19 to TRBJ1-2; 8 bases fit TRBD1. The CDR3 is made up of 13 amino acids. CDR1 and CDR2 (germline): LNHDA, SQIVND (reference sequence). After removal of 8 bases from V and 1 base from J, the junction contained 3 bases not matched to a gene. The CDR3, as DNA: TGTGCCAGTTTACAGGGGGTTAACTATGGCTACACCTTC. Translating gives CASLQGVNYGYTF.

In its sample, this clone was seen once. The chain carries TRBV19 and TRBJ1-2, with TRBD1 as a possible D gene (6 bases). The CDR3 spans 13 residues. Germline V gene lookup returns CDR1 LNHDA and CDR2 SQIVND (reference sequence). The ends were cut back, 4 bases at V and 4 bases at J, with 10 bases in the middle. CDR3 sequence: CASSTTGIYGYTF. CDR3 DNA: TGTGCCAGTAGTACTACAGGGATCTATGGCTACACCTTC.

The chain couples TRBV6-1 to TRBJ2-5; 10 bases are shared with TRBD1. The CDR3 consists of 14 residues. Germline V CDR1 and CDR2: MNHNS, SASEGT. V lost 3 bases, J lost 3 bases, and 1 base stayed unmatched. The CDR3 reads CASSEGTGEETQYF. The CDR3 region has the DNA TGTGCCAGCAGTGAGGGGACAGGGGAAGAGACCCAGTACTTC.

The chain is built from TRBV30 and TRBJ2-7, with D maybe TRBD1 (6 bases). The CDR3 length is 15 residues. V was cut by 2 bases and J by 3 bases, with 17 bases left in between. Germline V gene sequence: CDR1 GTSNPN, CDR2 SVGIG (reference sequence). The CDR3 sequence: CAWSYSTGTNYEQYF. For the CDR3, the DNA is TGTGCCTGGAGTTACTCGACCGGGACAAACTACGAGCAGTACTTC.

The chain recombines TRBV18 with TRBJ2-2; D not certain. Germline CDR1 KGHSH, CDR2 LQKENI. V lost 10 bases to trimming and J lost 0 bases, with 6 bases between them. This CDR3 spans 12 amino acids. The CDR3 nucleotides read TGTGCCATCTTAGCGAACACCGGGGAGCTGTTTTTT. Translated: CAILANTGELFF.

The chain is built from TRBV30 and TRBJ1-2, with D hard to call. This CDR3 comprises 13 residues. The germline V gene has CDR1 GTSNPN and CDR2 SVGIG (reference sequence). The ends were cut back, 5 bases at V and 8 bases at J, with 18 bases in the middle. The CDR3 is CAWGVGVSGGYTF. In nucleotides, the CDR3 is TGTGCCTGGGGAGTCGGGGTTTCAGGAGGCTACACCTTC.